These 4 T cell receptor beta chains were sequenced from one sample in a study of blood T cell repertoires in COVID-19. Repertoires were generated with immunoSEQ multiplex PCR, while TCRdb's copy carries only in-frame clones and drops some. This sample carries just over 250,000 clones, about 87% of them seen once, and the ten largest clones take about 4.1%. Source material: peripheral blood. The receptor set was obtained from a man in his 60s who had recovered from COVID-19.

The chain links TRBV5-6 to TRBJ2-7; D gene ambiguous. Looked up from germline, CDR1 is SGHDT and CDR2 is YYEEEE. The CDR3 extends over 17 amino acids. The ends were cut back, 0 bases at V and 2 bases at J, with 18 bases in the middle. CDR3 sequence: CASSLAKRRNSPYEQYF. CDR3 coding DNA: TGTGCCAGCAGCTTGGCCAAGCGTCGGAACTCTCCCTACGAGCAGTACTTC.

This rearrangement joins TRBV9 to TRBJ2-2; 15 bases agree with TRBD2. The ends lost 4 bases at V and 6 bases at J; junction bases unmatched: 7. CDR3 length equals 17 residues. Looked up from germline, CDR1 is SGDLS and CDR2 is YYNGEE. The CDR3 loop reads CASSSWTSGGAAGELFF. The CDR3 DNA follows: TGTGCCAGCAGCTCTTGGACTAGCGGGGGGGCCGCCGGGGAGCTGTTTTTT.

The rearrangement joins TRBV15 to TRBJ2-5; 9 bases are a match to TRBD1. Germline CDR1 and CDR2: LNHNV and YYDKDF (reference sequence). V shed 4 bases, J shed 4 bases, and the junction held 19 bases outside the gene matches. The CDR3 has 19 amino acids. The CDR3, as DNA: TGTGCCACCAGCACCTCTCGAAAAGCCTACAGGGGGCTGAGAGAGACCCAGTACTTC. This translates into CATSTSRKAYRGLRETQYF.

About this clone: A junction end diverges from the germline sequence, so it may reflect a read error. The V call is TRBV2, the J call TRBJ2-1, with a possible D match to TRBD2 (7 bases). The CDR3 has 15 amino acids. The germline CDR1 and CDR2 sequences are SNHLY and FYNNEI. The CDR3 here is CAGSEQGLSRNEQFF. As DNA, the CDR3 is TGTGCCGGCAGTGAACAGGGACTAAGTCGGAATGAGCAGTTCTTC.